These 27 T cell receptor beta chains came from one sample sequenced in a study of HIV-infected patients and healthy controls. The repertoire came from unfractionated whole blood and reflected all unsorted peripheral T cells. cDNA was made from about 500 ng RNA using alpha and beta constant primers. Alpha and beta chain libraries were made separately by chain-specific third strand synthesis with multiplexing indices. Via MiXCR, TCRdb re-called the 5' RACE reads, giving one row per CDR3 protein. The table records 13,000 or so distinct CDR3 sequences, about a tenth of them present only once. Sequenced: blood. These receptor sequences come from an adult in good health.

This clonotype is classed as medium-sized (0.01 to 0.1%). This rearrangement joins TRBV5-1 to TRBJ1-4; D remains unclear. CDR1 and CDR2 from the germline V gene are SGHRS and YFSETQ. V gave up 5 bases and J gave up 7 bases, with 15 bases separating them. The CDR3 length is 14 residues. The CDR3 loop is CASRVAEDTEKLFF. The CDR3 DNA reads TGCGCCAGCAGAGTTGCCGAGGATACTGAAAAACTGTTTTTT.

In its sample, this clonotype ranks as medium-sized (0.01 to 0.1%). The chain has TRBV27 and TRBJ2-2, with TRBD2 matching over 10 bases. CDR3 size: 17 residues. Losses at the gene ends were 5 bases for V and 2 bases for J; bases not matched to a gene: 8. Per germline, CDR1 MNHEY and CDR2 SMNVEV (reference sequence). CDR3: CASSLKGLAANTGELFF. Here the CDR3 DNA reads TGTGCCAGCAGTCTCAAAGGACTAGCGGCCAACACCGGGGAGCTGTTTTTT.

By proportion, this clonotype is medium-sized. V usage is TRBV6-6 and J usage is TRBJ1-1; D gene ambiguous. Trimming removed 0 bases from V and 1 base from J, with 0 bases in between. The CDR3 is 12 amino acids. In germline, CDR1 is MNHNY, CDR2 SVGAGI (reference sequence). For the CDR3, the DNA is TGTGCCAGCAGTTACTCGAACACTGAAGCTTTCTTT. It yields the protein CASSYSNTEAFF.

This clonotype is judged medium-sized. The chain combines TRBV18 with TRBJ1-1, with D unresolved. Trimming took 2 bases from V and 0 from J, leaving 4 bases between them. Germline V gene lookup returns CDR1 KGHSH and CDR2 LQKENI. The length of the CDR3 is 13 residues. The CDR3 protein is CASSPKVNTEAFF. The DNA of the CDR3 is TGTGCCAGCTCACCAAAGGTGAACACTGAAGCTTTCTTT. The full variable domain, rest sourced from reference TRBV18 and TRBJ1-1, is NAGVMQNPRHLVRRRGQEARLRCSPMKGHSHVYWYRQLPEEGLKFMVYLQKENIIDESGMPKERFSAEFPKEGPSILRIQQVVRGDSAAYFCASSPKVNTEAFFGQGTRLTVV.

In its sample, this clonotype was seen many times. The chain couples TRBV3-1 to TRBJ1-6; the D gene is possibly TRBD1 (5 bases). The CDR3 is made up of 14 amino acids. CDR1 is LGHDT and CDR2 is YNNKEL in the germline V gene (reference sequence). With 3 bases removed from V and 8 bases from J, the gap between germline ends came to 11 bases. The chain's CDR3 is CASSHGDSYSPLHF. The CDR3 DNA reads as TGTGCCAGCAGCCACGGTGACAGCTATTCACCCCTCCACTTT.

The chain links TRBV5-5 to TRBJ1-6; no reliable D call. This CDR3 is 13 amino acids long. Germline assignment: CDR1 SGHKS and CDR2 YYEKEE (reference sequence). Trimming took off 0 bases at V and 12 bases at J, with 10 bases between the two ends. The CDR3 here is CASSLGGRKPLHF. The CDR3 DNA reads TGTGCCAGCAGCTTGGGAGGGAGGAAACCCCTCCACTTT.

This clonotype is labeled medium-sized (0.01 to 0.1%). The rearrangement links TRBV3-1 to TRBJ2-7; D not certain. This CDR3 has 11 residues. CDR1 and CDR2 from the germline V gene are LGHDT and YNNKEL (reference sequence). Trimming took 1 base from V and 6 from J, leaving 4 bases between them. The CDR3, as DNA: TGTGCCAGCAGCCAAGCGGGCGAGCAGTACTTC. Its protein is CASSQAGEQYF.

This chain connects TRBV10-2 to TRBJ1-2, with D unresolved. Trimming removed 0 bases at V and 2 bases at J, with 7 bases between. The CDR3 totals 14 residues. Germline V gene sequence: CDR1 WSHSY, CDR2 SAAADI. This chain's CDR3 is CASSESAANYGYTF. The CDR3 nucleotides read TGCGCCAGCAGTGAGTCTGCAGCAAACTATGGCTACACCTTC.

V usage is TRBV29-1 and J usage is TRBJ2-7, with a possible D match to TRBD2 (5 bases). This CDR3 is built from 13 residues. Trimming stripped 4 bases from V and 1 base from J, with 11 bases between. CDR1 and CDR2 from the germline V gene are SQVTM and ANQGSEA. CDR3 coding DNA: TGCAGCGTTGGAGGGTTGAATTCCTACGAGCAGTACTTC. This codes for CSVGGLNSYEQYF.

By share of the sample, this clonotype is medium-sized (0.01 to 0.1%). CDR3 in DNA: TGTGCCAGCAGTTTTCAGTATAATTCACCCCTCCACTTT. Amino acids: CASSFQYNSPLHF. The genes are TRBV28 and TRBJ1-6; no clear D gene. Germline V CDR1 and CDR2: MDHEN, SYDVKM. The CDR3 contains 13 residues. The V and J ends lost 3 bases and 4 bases respectively, with 4 bases between them.

This clonotype is labeled as medium-sized (0.01 to 0.1%). V is TRBV27 and J is TRBJ2-1; D is uncertain. The V end was cut by 9 bases, the J end by 7 bases, with 16 bases between. There are 13 residues in the CDR3. CDR1 and CDR2 from the germline V gene are MNHEY and SMNVEV (reference sequence). CDR3 sequence: CASQAALVNEQFF. The CDR3 coding sequence is TGTGCCAGTCAGGCGGCGCTGGTTAATGAGCAGTTCTTC.

The chain combines TRBV3-1 with TRBJ2-3, with TRBD2 identical over 10 bases. Unmatched junction bases numbered 5, after V lost 5 bases and J lost 6 bases. CDR1 LGHDT and CDR2 YNNKEL come from the germline V gene (reference sequence). This CDR3 has 14 residues. The chain's CDR3 is CASSSSGSRDTQYF. The DNA for the CDR3 is TGTGCCAGCAGCTCTAGCGGGAGTAGGGATACGCAGTATTTT.

This clonotype is medium-sized in the sample. The V gene is TRBV4-1, the J gene TRBJ1-2, with 8 positions matching TRBD1. Germline values: CDR1 MGHRA, CDR2 YSYEKL. This CDR3 has 14 amino acids. Trimming at V came to 2 bases and at J to 3 bases, leaving 2 bases not matched to a gene. The CDR3 protein is CASSQPDRDYGYTF. CDR3 DNA: TGCGCCAGCAGCCAACCGGACAGGGACTATGGCTACACCTTC.

As concerns this clonotype: Germline is not matched at one junction end, which may reflect a read error. This sequence joins TRBV6-2 or TRBV6-3 and TRBJ2-3; no clear D gene. Germline V gene lookup returns CDR1 MNHEY and CDR2 SVGEGT. This CDR3 is built from 12 residues. The CDR3 nucleotides are TGTGCCAGCAGCTACTACACAGATACGCAGTATTTT. This encodes CASSYYTDTQYF.

V is TRBV20-1 and J is TRBJ1-2, with D possibly matching TRBD1 (5 bases). The CDR3 runs to 15 residues. Trimming left V 0 bases short and J 3 bases short, with 14 bases between. CDR1 DFQATT and CDR2 SNEGSKA come from the germline V gene (reference sequence). This chain's CDR3 is CSARDPPQGYYGYTF. The CDR3 DNA reads as TGCAGTGCTAGAGATCCCCCCCAGGGATACTATGGCTACACCTTC.

This clonotype ranks as medium-sized (0.01 to 0.1%). The chain has TRBV4-1 and TRBJ2-7; D unclear. This CDR3 region has 15 residues. Trimming shortened V by 0 bases and J by 3 bases, and 12 bases separated the two germline ends. Germline CDR1 MGHRA, CDR2 YSYEKL. CDR3 nucleotide sequence: TGCGCCAGCAGCCAAGATTGGGCTACAGACTACGAGCAGTACTTC. Its translation: CASSQDWATDYEQYF.

This clonotype is categorized as medium-sized. This chain links TRBV15 with TRBJ2-3; D is uncertain. The V end lost 0 bases, the J end lost 4 bases, and 11 bases lay between the germline ends. The length of the CDR3 is 15 residues. The germline V gene has CDR1 LNHNV and CDR2 YYDKDF (reference sequence). In DNA, the CDR3 is TGTGCCACCAGCAGAGATACGGCAGGACCAGATACGCAGTATTTT. Protein product: CATSRDTAGPDTQYF. The variable domain in full, with the rest retrieved from reference TRBV15 and TRBJ2-3, is DAMVIQNPRYQVTQFGKPVTLSCSQTLNHNVMYWYQQKSSQAPKLLFHYYDKDFNNEADTPDNFQSRRPNTSFCFLDIRSPGLGDTAMYLCATSRDTAGPDTQYFGPGTRLTVL.

On this clonotype itself: A read error may explain this, as a much larger clone is one base away. This chain joins TRBV28 and TRBJ2-7; unclear D gene. Germline V lookup: CDR1 MDHEN, CDR2 SYDVKM. This CDR3 spans 11 amino acids. Trimming took off 2 bases at V and 4 bases at J, with 3 bases between the two ends. The CDR3 DNA reads TGTGCCAGCAGTTTAGGGTACGAGCAGTACTTC. The encoded protein is CASSLGYEQYF.

As DNA, the CDR3 is TGTGCCAGCAGCTTGCAGGGATCCTCCTACGAGCAGTACTTC. This translates into CASSLQGSSYEQYF. V usage is TRBV5-5 and J usage is TRBJ2-7; tentatively, D is TRBD1 (5 bases). V shed 1 base and J shed 0 bases, with 8 bases lying between them. Germline V lookup: CDR1 SGHKS, CDR2 YYEKEE (reference sequence). The CDR3 sequence is 14 residues long. The whole variable domain, remainder taken from reference TRBV5-5 and TRBJ2-7, is DAGVTQSPTHLIKTRGQQVTLRCSPISGHKSVSWYQQVLGQGPQFIFQYYEKEERGRGNFPDRFSARQFPNYSSELNVNALLLGDSALYLCASSLQGSSYEQYFGPGTRLTVT.

The chain employs TRBV2 and TRBJ1-3; D uncertain. The germline V and J ends were trimmed by 4 bases and 0 bases, with 10 bases remaining between them. This CDR3 comprises 15 residues. Germline assignment: CDR1 SNHLY and CDR2 FYNNEI. The CDR3 spells CASSGGISSGNTIYF. As DNA, the CDR3 is TGTGCCAGCAGTGGTGGGATATCCTCTGGAAACACCATATATTTT.

Many counts were recorded for this clonotype. The chain couples TRBV19 to TRBJ2-1; 10 nucleotides align to TRBD2. The CDR3 runs 15 residues. The germline gives CDR1 LNHDA, CDR2 SQIVND (reference sequence). Trimming took 1 base from V and 7 from J; bases not matched to a gene: 4. DNA of the CDR3: TGTGCCAGTAGTATAGGAAGCGGGAGGGGGAATGAGCAGTTCTTC. Protein sequence: CASSIGSGRGNEQFF. The full variable domain, rest sourced from reference TRBV19 and TRBJ2-1, is DGGITQSPKYLFRKEGQNVTLSCEQNLNHDAMYWYRQDPGQGLRLIYYSQIVNDFQKGDIAEGYSVSREKKESFPLTVTSAQKNPTAFYLCASSIGSGRGNEQFFGPGTRLTVL.

This clonotype rates as medium-sized. The chain couples TRBV2 to TRBJ2-1; D unclear. Trimming shortened V by 0 bases and J by 8 bases, and 14 bases separated the two germline ends. This CDR3 has 15 residues. Germline CDR1 reads SNHLY; CDR2 reads FYNNEI. CDR3 amino acids: CASSEAGGPTDEQFF. The CDR3 DNA sequence: TGTGCCAGCAGTGAAGCAGGCGGACCTACAGATGAGCAGTTCTTC.

As for this clonotype: At one end the junction does not follow the germline gene, possibly because of a read error. This chain joins TRBV2 and TRBJ1-2, with TRBD1 matching over 10 bases. The CDR3 runs to 13 residues. From germline, CDR1 is SNHLY and CDR2 FYNNEI. CDR3 coding DNA: TGTGCCATCAGTCAACCGGGACAGGGGATCTACACCTTC. Its protein is CAISQPGQGIYTF.

This clonotype was detected many times. This chain joins TRBV2 and TRBJ2-1, with 8 bases fitting TRBD2. The ends lost 10 bases at V and 8 bases at J; junction bases unmatched: 7. CDR1 is SNHLY and CDR2 is FYNNEI in the germline V gene. This CDR3 contains 12 residues. The CDR3 DNA sequence: TGTGCCACCTTAGCGGGGAAGGATGAGCAGTTCTTC. Translated: CATLAGKDEQFF.

This clonotype was detected many times. The chain recombines TRBV19 with TRBJ2-1, with D perhaps matching TRBD2 (6 bases). This CDR3 region has 15 residues. V was trimmed by 5 bases and J by 3 bases, leaving 14 bases between them. Germline V gives CDR1 LNHDA, CDR2 SQIVND (reference sequence). The CDR3 sequence: CASSPGVSNYNEQFF. Written as DNA, the CDR3 is TGTGCCAGTAGTCCGGGGGTGTCAAACTACAATGAGCAGTTCTTC.

The chain combines TRBV3-1 with TRBJ2-1, with D unresolved. Trimming left V 0 bases short and J 5 bases short, with 17 bases between. Germline V CDR1 and CDR2: LGHDT, YNNKEL (reference sequence). The CDR3 runs to 17 residues. CDR3 amino acids: CASSQDQWNRPDNEQFF. In DNA form, the CDR3 reads TGTGCCAGCAGCCAAGATCAATGGAACCGGCCCGACAATGAGCAGTTCTTC.

By its share, this clonotype is medium-sized. The chain is built from TRBV3-1 and TRBJ1-5; D uncertain. There are 13 residues in the CDR3. CDR1 and CDR2 from the germline V gene are LGHDT and YNNKEL (reference sequence). Trimming took off 2 bases at V and 4 bases at J, with 6 bases between the two ends. DNA of the CDR3: TGTGCCAGCAGCCAAACATCGAATCAGCCCCAGCATTTT. It codes for CASSQTSNQPQHF.